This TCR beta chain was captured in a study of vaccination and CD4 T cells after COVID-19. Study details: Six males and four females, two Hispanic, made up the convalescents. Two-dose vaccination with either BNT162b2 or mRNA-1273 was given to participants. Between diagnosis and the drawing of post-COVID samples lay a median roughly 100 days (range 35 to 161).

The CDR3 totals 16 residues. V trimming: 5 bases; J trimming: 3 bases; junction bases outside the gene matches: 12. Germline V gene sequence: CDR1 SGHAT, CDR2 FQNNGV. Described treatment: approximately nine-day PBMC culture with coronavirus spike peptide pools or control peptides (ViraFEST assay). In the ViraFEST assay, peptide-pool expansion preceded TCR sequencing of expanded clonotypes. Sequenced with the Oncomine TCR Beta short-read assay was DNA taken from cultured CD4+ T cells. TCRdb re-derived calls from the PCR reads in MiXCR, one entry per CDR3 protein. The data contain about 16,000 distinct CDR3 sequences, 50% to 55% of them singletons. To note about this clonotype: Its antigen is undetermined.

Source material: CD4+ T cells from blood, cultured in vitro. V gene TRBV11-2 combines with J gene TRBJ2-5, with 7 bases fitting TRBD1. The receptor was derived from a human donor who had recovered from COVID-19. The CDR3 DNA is TGTGCCAGCAGCCTCAGTAGGATGACAGGGAAAGAGACCCAGTACTTC. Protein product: CASSLSRMTGKETQYF.